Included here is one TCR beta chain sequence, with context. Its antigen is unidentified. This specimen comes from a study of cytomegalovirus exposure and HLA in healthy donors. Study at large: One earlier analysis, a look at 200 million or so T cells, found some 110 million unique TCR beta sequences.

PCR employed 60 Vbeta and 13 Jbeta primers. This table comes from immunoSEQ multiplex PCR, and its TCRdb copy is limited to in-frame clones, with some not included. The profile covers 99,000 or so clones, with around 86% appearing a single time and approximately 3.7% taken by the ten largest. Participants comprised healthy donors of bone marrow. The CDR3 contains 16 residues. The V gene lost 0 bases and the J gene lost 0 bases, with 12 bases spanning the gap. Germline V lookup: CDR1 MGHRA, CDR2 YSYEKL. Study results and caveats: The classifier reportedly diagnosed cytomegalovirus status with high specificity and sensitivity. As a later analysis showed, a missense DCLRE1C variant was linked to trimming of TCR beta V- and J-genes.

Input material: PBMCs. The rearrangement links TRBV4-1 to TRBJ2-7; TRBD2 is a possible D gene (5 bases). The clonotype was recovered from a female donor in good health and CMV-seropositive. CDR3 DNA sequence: TGCGCCAGCAGCCAAGATACGGCTAGCAGCTCCTACGAGCAGTACTTC. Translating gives CASSQDTASSSYEQYF.